This T cell receptor beta chain stems from a study of OX40 agonist ivuxolimab in advanced cancers. Some background on the complete study: Ivuxolimab was an agonistic, fully human IgG2 monoclonal antibody directed against OX40 (CD134), a costimulatory receptor. Peripheral TCRbeta sequencing aimed to test whether ivuxolimab altered TCR sequence diversity and caused clonal T-cell expansion. Partial responses were achieved by three dose-escalation patients, of whom one had hepatocellular carcinoma and two had cutaneous melanoma. Of the approximately 50 dose-escalation patients, hepatocellular carcinoma was present in about 20, melanoma in roughly 15, renal cell carcinoma in 9 and head and neck cancer in 9. The paper reports the monotherapy dose-escalation portion (N ≈ 50 patients) of the phase I ivuxolimab trial. Patients were allowed to have had prior anti-PD-1, anti-PD-L1 or anti-CTLA-4 therapy, and around 40% of the dose-escalation patients had previously received checkpoint inhibitors. Intravenous ivuxolimab was administered to patients every 2 weeks at six dose levels: 0.01, 0.1, 0.3, 1.5, 3 and 10 mg/kg. The dose-escalation cohort was around 84% male with a mean age of approximately 60 years, ranging from 23 to 79. The research as a whole found: Which antigens the clonally expanded peripheral T cells were specific for was not determined. Low levels of normalized T-cell clonal expansion were also shown by some nonresponding patients. After ivuxolimab, expanded clones were on average more numerous among CD8+ T cells than among CD4+ T cells. At doses of 0.1 to 3.0 mg/kg, clonal expansion of both CD4+ and CD8+ T cells in blood was seen between baseline and week 6. In the 0.1-3.0 mg/kg groups, partial responders had among the lowest normalized peripheral clonal expansion, particularly in CD8+ T cells.

This clone is a singleton in its sample. Its antigen specificity is not known. The record has no base qualities; no much larger clone is one base away. A distance of 12 bases separates the germline ends of V and J, which lose 0 bases and 7 bases respectively. Its CDR3 holds 15 amino acids, cysteine through phenylalanine. CDR3 DNA is the only sequence kept; it has 45 bases, read in frame from the first base. CDR1 and CDR2 (LNHNV, YYDKDF) derive from the germline V gene (reference sequence). Genomic DNA was isolated from the sorted cells so that the TCRbeta CDR3 region could be sequenced. The immunoSEQ Assay was used to sequence the TCRbeta CDR3 regions. Entries here come from immuneACCESS through TCRdb and include only in-frame sequences with V and J called. Some clones fail to appear in such tables; in the studies checked, an unresolved V gene covers under half of the shortfall, and the cause of the remainder is unknown. This sample holds around 26,000 clones; more than 80% were observed only once. The ten top clones hold about a third of the sample.

Patients with a history of autoimmune disease or receiving systemic immunosuppression were excluded from the trial. Peripheral blood for TCR sequencing was collected from all dose cohorts at baseline, on cycle 4 day 1, and on cycle 7 day 1. Samples were obtained from an open-label, multicenter, first-in-human phase I dose-escalation trial of ivuxolimab. Adults with locally advanced or metastatic melanoma, renal cell carcinoma, hepatocellular carcinoma or head and neck squamous cell carcinoma were enrolled in the trial. Before TCR sequencing, CD4+ and CD8+ T cells were separately sorted from peripheral blood.

The sequence links TRBV15 to TRBJ1-4; the D region possibly corresponds to TRBD1 (5 bases align). Sequencing was performed on CD4+ or CD8+ T cells sorted from blood, taken in a trial of the OX40 agonist ivuxolimab. This sequence originates from an adult with an advanced solid tumor such as melanoma, head and neck, liver or kidney cancer. This receptor has the CDR3 CATSREGDAGEKLFF. The sequenced DNA is TGTGCCACCAGCAGAGAGGGGGACGCTGGTGAAAAACTGTTTTTT.